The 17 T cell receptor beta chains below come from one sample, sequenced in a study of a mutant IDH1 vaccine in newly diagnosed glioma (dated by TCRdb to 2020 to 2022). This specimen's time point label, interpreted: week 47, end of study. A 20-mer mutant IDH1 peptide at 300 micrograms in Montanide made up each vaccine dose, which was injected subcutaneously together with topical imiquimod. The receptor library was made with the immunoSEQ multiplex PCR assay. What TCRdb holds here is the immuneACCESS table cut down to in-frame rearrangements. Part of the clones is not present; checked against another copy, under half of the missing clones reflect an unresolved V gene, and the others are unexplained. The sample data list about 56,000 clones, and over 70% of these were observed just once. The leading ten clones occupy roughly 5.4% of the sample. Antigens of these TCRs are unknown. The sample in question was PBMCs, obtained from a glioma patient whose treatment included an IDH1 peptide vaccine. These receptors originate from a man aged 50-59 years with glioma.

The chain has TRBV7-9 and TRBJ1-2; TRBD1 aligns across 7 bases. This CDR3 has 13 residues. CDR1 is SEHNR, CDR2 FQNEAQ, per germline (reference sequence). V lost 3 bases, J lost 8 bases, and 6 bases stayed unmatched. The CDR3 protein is CASSFGTVEGYTF. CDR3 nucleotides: TGTGCCAGCAGCTTTGGGACAGTGGAGGGCTACACCTTC.

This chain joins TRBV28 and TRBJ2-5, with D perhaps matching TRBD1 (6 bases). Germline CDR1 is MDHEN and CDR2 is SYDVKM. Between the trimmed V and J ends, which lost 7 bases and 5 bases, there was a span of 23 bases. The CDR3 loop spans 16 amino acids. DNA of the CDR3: TGTGCCAGCACTCCGAGGGGGACCTCAAAGTCGGAGACCCAGTACTTC. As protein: CASTPRGTSKSETQYF.

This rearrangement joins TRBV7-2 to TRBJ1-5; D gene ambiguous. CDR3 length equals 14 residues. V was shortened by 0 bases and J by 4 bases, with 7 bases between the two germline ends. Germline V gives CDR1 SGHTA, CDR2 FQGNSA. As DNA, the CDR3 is TGTGCCAGCAGCTTAGCGAGTAGGAATCAGCCCCAGCATTTT. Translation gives CASSLASRNQPQHF.

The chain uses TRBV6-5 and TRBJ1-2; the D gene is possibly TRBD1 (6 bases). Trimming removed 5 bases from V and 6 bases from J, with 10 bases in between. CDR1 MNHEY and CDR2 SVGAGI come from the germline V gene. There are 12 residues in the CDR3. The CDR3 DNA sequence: TGTGCCAGCAGTACCCCAGGGGATGGCTACACCTTC. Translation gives CASSTPGDGYTF.

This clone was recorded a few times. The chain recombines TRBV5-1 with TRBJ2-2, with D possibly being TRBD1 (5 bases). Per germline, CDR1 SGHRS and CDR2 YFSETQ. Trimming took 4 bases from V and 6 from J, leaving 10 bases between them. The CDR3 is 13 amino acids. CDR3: CASSLRESGELFF. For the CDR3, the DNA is TGCGCCAGCAGCCTCAGGGAATCCGGGGAGCTGTTTTTT.

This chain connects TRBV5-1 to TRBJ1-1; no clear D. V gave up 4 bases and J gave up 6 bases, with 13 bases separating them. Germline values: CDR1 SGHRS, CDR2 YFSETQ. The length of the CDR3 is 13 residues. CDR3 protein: CASSAQRGSEAFF. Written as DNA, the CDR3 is TGCGCCAGCAGCGCCCAAAGAGGGTCTGAAGCTTTCTTT.

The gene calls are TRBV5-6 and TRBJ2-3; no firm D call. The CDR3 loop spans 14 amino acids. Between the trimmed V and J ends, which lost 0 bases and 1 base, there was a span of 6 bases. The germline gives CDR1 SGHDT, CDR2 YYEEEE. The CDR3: CASSLDRGTDTQYF. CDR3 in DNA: TGTGCCAGCAGCTTGGATAGGGGCACAGATACGCAGTATTTT.

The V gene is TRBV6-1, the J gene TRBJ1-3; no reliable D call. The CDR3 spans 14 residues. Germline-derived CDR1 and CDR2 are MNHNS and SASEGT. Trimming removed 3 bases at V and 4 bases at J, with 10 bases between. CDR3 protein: CASSETRGGNTIYF. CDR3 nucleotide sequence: TGTGCCAGCAGTGAGACCCGGGGAGGAAACACCATATATTTT.

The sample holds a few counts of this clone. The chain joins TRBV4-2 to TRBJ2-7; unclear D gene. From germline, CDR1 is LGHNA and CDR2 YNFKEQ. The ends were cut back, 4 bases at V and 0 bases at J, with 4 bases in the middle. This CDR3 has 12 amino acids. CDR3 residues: CASSPPSYEQYF. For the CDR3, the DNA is TGTGCCAGCAGCCCCCCCTCCTACGAGCAGTACTTC.

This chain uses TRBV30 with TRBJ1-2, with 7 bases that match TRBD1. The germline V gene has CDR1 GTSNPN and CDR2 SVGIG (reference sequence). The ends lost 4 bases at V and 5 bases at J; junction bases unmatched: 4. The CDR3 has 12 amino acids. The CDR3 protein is CAWTIQGYGYTF. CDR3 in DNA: TGTGCCTGGACCATACAGGGGTATGGCTACACCTTC.

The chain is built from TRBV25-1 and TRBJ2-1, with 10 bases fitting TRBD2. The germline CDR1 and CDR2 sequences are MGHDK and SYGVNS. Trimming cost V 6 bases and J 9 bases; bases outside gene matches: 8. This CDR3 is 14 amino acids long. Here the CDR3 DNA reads TGTGCCAGCAGGGCCGGGACTAGCGATAGTGAGCAGTTCTTC. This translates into CASRAGTSDSEQFF.

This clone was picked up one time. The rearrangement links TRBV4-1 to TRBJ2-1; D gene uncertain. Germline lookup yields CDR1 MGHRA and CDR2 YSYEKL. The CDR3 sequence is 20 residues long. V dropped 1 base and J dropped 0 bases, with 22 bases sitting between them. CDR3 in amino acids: CASSQVDGPHPRSSYNEQFF. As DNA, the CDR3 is TGCGCCAGCAGCCAAGTCGACGGGCCTCACCCCAGGAGCTCCTACAATGAGCAGTTCTTC.

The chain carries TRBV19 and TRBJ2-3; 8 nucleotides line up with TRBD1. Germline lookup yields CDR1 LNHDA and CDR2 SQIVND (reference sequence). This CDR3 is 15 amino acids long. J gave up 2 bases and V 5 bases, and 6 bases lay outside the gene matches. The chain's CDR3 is CASSGQGWNTDTQYF. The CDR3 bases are TGTGCCAGTAGTGGACAGGGATGGAACACAGATACGCAGTATTTT. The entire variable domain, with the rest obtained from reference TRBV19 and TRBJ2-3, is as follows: DGGITQSPKYLFRKEGQNVTLSCEQNLNHDAMYWYRQDPGQGLRLIYYSQIVNDFQKGDIAEGYSVSREKKESFPLTVTSAQKNPTAFYLCASSGQGWNTDTQYFGPGTRLTVL.

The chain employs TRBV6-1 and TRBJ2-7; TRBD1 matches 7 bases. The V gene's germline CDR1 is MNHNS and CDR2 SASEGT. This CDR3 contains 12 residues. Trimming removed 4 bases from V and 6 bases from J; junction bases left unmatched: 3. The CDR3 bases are TGTGCCAGCAGTGGGGACAGCTCCGAGCAGTACTTC. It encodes CASSGDSSEQYF.

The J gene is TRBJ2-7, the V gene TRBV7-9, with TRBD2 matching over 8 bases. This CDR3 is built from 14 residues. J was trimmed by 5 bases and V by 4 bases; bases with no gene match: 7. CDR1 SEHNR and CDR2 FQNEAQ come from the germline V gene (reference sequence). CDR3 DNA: TGTGCCAGCAGCTCGACTAGCGAGTTCCACGAGCAGTACTTC. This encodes CASSSTSEFHEQYF.

CDR3 nucleotide sequence: TGTGCCTGGAGTGTACTAACGGACCGAGGCACAGATACGCAGTATTTT. This translates into CAWSVLTDRGTDTQYF. This chain links TRBV30 with TRBJ2-3, with no clear D. CDR3 size: 16 residues. Germline CDR1 is GTSNPN and CDR2 is SVGIG (reference sequence). V dropped 0 bases and J dropped 1 base, with 14 bases sitting between them.

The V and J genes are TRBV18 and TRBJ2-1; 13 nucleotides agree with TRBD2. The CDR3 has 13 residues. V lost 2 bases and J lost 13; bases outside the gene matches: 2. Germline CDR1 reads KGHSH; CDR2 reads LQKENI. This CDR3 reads CASSPGLAGVQFF. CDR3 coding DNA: TGTGCCAGCTCACCAGGACTAGCGGGGGTCCAGTTCTTC.